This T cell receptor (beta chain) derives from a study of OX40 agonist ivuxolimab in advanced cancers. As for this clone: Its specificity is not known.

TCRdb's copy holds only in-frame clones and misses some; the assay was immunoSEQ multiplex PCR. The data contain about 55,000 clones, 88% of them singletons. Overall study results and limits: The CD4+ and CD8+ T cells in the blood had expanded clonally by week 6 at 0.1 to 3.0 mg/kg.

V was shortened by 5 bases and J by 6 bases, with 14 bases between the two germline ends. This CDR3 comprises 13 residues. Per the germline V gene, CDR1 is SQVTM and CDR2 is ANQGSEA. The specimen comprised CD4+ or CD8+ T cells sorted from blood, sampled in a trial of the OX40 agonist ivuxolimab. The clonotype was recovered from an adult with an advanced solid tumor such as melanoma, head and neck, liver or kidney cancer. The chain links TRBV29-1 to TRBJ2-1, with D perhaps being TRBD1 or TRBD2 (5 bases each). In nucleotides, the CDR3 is TGCAGCGTTAACGGGGCAGGATTCAATGAGCAGTTCTTC. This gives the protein CSVNGAGFNEQFF.